The present entry profiles one T cell receptor (beta chain) with its context. What it recognizes is unknown. The data belong to a study of high-grade serous ovarian cancer treatment subgroups. Study-wide results and caveats: The analyses considered CDR3 and ignored CDR1 and CDR2. Repertoire similarity ranged about 0.095 to 0.79 between tumors of one patient. TCR clonal relatedness correlated positively with neoantigen level.

CDR1 is SNHLY, CDR2 FYNNEI, per germline. Trimming removed 4 bases from V and 1 base from J; junction bases left unmatched: 1. The CDR3 has 15 residues. Tumor samples were obtained before definitive surgery or chemotherapy. The repertoire was sequenced with immunoSEQ multiplex PCR; TCRdb's copy has only in-frame clones and lacks some. The table records around 5,500 clones, about 78% of them present only once. The source is a human donor with high-grade serous ovarian cancer. The sequenced sample was tumor tissue. The chain links TRBV2 to TRBJ1-4; 9 bases line up with TRBD1. The CDR3 DNA follows: TGTGCCAGCAGTGCGGACAGGGGAACTAATGAAAAACTGTTTTTT. Its protein is CASSADRGTNEKLFF.